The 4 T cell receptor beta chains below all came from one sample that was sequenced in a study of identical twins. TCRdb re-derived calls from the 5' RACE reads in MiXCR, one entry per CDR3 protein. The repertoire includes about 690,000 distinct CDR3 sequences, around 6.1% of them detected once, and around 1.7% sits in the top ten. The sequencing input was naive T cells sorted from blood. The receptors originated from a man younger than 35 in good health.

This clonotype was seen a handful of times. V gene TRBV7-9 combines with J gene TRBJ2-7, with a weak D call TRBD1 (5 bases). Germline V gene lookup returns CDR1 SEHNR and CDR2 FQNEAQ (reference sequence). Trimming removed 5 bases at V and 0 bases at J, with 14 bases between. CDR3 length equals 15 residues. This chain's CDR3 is CASSLAAGASYEQYV. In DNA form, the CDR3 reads TGTGCCAGCAGCCTTGCGGCTGGGGCCTCCTACGAGCAGTACGTC.

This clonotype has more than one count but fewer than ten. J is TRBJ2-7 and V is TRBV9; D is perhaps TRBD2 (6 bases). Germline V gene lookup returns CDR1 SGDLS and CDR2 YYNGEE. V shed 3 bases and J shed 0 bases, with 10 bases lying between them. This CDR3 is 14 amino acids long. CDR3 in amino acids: CASSAGTSSYEQYF. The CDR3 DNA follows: TGTGCCAGCAGCGCCGGGACTTCCTCCTACGAGCAGTACTTC.

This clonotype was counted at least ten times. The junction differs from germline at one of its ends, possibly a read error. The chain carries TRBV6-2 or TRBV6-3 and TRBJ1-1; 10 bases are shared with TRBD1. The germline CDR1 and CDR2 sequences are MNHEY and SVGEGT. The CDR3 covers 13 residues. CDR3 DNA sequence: TGTGCCAGCAGTAACCGGGACAGGGGTGAAACTTTCTTT. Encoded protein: CASSNRDRGETFF.

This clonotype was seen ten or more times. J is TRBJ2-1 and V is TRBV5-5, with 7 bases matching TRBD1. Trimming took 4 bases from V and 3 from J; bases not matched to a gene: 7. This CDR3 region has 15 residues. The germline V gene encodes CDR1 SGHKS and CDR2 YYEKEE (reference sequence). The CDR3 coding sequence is TGTGCCAGCAGCAGAGGGACAGAAAACTACAATGAGCAGTTCTTC. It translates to CASSRGTENYNEQFF. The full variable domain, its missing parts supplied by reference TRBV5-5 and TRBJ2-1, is DAGVTQSPTHLIKTRGQQVTLRCSPISGHKSVSWYQQVLGQGPQFIFQYYEKEERGRGNFPDRFSARQFPNYSSELNVNALLLGDSALYLCASSRGTENYNEQFFGPGTRLTVL.